This T cell receptor (beta chain) was documented in a study of cytomegalovirus exposure and HLA in healthy donors. Study-level background: Later, an analysis reported that the 130 or so validation repertoires had used the same platform as the roughly 700 first-cohort repertoires. Overall study findings and caveats: Cytomegalovirus status, reportedly, was diagnosed with high specificity and sensitivity by the classifier. Confirmation in vitro established that three CMV-associated chains were specific for CMV antigens. According to a subsequent analysis, TCR clusters identified in the first cohort showed a tendency to co-occur across the approximately 130 validation repertoires.

The CDR3 is made up of 16 amino acids. Germline CDR1 MNHNS, CDR2 SASEGT. Unmatched junction bases numbered 5, after V lost 1 base and J lost 4 bases. As concerns this clone: Its specificity is not known.

Clones were read by immunoSEQ multiplex PCR, and TCRdb kept only the in-frame ones, dropping some. The sample carries approximately 71,000 clones, roughly 93% recorded once. This clonotype was sampled from a woman under 30 in good health and CMV-seronegative. The J gene is TRBJ2-7, the V gene TRBV6-1; TRBD2 aligns across 12 bases. The sequenced sample was PBMCs. The CDR3 sequence: CASSEVSGLAGYEQYF. Here the CDR3 DNA reads TGTGCCAGCAGTGAAGTATCGGGACTAGCGGGTTACGAGCAGTACTTC.